The entry below gives a single TCR beta chain sequence along with its context. Germline CDR1 and CDR2: WNHNN and SYGVQD (reference sequence). After removal of 0 bases from V and 5 bases from J, the junction contained 5 bases not matched to a gene. This CDR3 is built from 16 residues. Some clones are missing from TCRdb's copy, which holds only in-frame ones; the method was immunoSEQ multiplex PCR. Among about 12,000 clones listed, around 63% were seen once. This entry belongs to a study of ipilimumab plus nivolumab after autologous stem cell transplantation. Across the study: The DLBCL cohort had primary refractory and relapsed disease, with 18-month progression-free survival of around 88% and 27%.

The chain carries TRBV10-1 and TRBJ2-5; the match to TRBD1 covers 11 bases. This TCR was sampled from a male donor with diffuse large B-cell lymphoma. This material consisted of PBMCs, taken in a trial of ipilimumab plus nivolumab as post-transplant consolidation. In nucleotides, the CDR3 is TGCGCCAGCAGTGAGTCTAGGACAGGGGGCGTCGAGACCCAGTACTTC. Translated: CASSESRTGGVETQYF.